The sequence of this TCR beta chain was determined in a study of cytomegalovirus exposure and HLA in healthy donors. The study's findings and limits: Three of the chains that were CMV-associated were confirmed in vitro to be specific for CMV antigens. Sequencing likely generated an artifact that appeared as a cluster of highly shared sequence variants. Rarity characterized most TCR sequences, yet some public TCRs appeared in many donors.

The CDR3 length is 14 residues. V was pared by 1 base and J by 9 bases, with 4 bases of the junction left unmatched. Per germline, CDR1 LGHNA and CDR2 YSLEER. 60 Vbeta and 13 Jbeta primers were used in PCR. Assay used: immunoSEQ multiplex PCR; TCRdb lists only in-frame clones, some missing. The table includes under 200,000 clones, approximately 85% detected once. Details on this clone: The antigen remains unidentified.

The sequencing sample was made of PBMCs. The TCR was taken from a man between 18 and 35 years old in good health and CMV-seropositive. The gene calls are TRBV4-3 and TRBJ2-5; 11 nucleotides align to TRBD2. Here the CDR3 reads CASSQGTSGWAQYF. The CDR3 DNA reads TGCGCCAGCAGCCAAGGGACTAGCGGGTGGGCCCAGTACTTC.